What follows are 2 T cell receptor beta chains derived from one specimen sequenced in a study of T cell responses to AZD1222 COVID-19 vaccine. TCRdb keeps only in-frame clones here, not all; method: immunoSEQ multiplex PCR. The sample has about 150,000 clones, 90% seen once. The sample consisted of peripheral blood, taken on day 0 of AZD1222 vaccination. The source is an adult in good health.

The CDR3, as DNA: TGTGCCAGCAACCCCGGTGGGGCTAGCGGGCGAGATGAGCAGTTCTTC. It yields the protein CASNPGGASGRDEQFF. The chain employs TRBV6-2 or TRBV6-3 and TRBJ2-1; 8 nucleotides align to TRBD2. Germline CDR1 MNHEY, CDR2 SVGEGT. V shed 7 bases, J shed 8 bases, and the junction held 16 bases outside the gene matches. This CDR3 contains 16 residues.

The genes are TRBV5-6 and TRBJ1-6; the D gene is possibly TRBD1 (5 bases). Trimming pared 2 bases from V and 7 bases from J, leaving 16 bases between. The CDR3 totals 16 residues. The germline CDR1 and CDR2 sequences are SGHDT and YYEEEE. CDR3 protein: CASSFGRGLRNSPLHF. The CDR3 DNA follows: TGTGCCAGCAGCTTTGGTCGGGGCTTACGGAATTCACCCCTCCACTTT. Variable domain in full (rest from reference TRBV5-6 and TRBJ1-6): DAGVTQSPTHLIKTRGQQVTLRCSPKSGHDTVSWYQQALGQGPQFIFQYYEEEERQRGNFPDRFSGHQFPNYSSELNVNALLLGDSALYLCASSFGRGLRNSPLHFGNGTRLTVT.